These 5 T cell receptor beta chains were all obtained from the same sample, sequenced in a study of beta chain features in type 1 diabetes (dated by TCRdb to the late 2010s). The research as a whole found: A moderate but significant shortening of TCRB CDR3 length was observed in type 1 diabetes patients in all four CD4+ subsets.

Library prep was done by the immunoSEQ multiplex PCR assay. All of the isolated RNA was reverse transcribed with the High Capacity cDNA Reverse Transcription Kit, so expressed TCRB transcripts were sequenced. The table comes from immuneACCESS by way of TCRdb, which keeps in-frame sequences with V and J called. Part of the clones is missing from these tables; in studies checked, under half for an unresolved V gene and the rest for unknown reasons. The sample table contains around 280,000 clones; only one count was recorded for 15% of them. The top ten clonotypes cover around 0.015% of the sample. No antigen has been assigned to these receptors. Sequenced material: naive CD4+ T cells from blood. What the cell subset or site label conveys for this sample: true naive CD4+ T cells. Receptors originate from a young man with type 1 diabetes.

The chain employs TRBV6-5 and TRBJ2-3; a possible D gene is TRBD1 (6 bases). CDR3 length: 14 residues. Looked up from germline, CDR1 is MNHEY and CDR2 is SVGAGI. V was clipped by 2 bases and J by 1 base, with 7 bases between them. The CDR3 nucleotides are TGTGCCAGCAGTTACAACAGGGGCACAGATACGCAGTATTTT. This translates into CASSYNRGTDTQYF.

The CDR3 is CASSQPGTSVYNEQFF. Here the CDR3 DNA reads TGCGCCAGCAGCCAACCCGGGACTAGCGTCTACAATGAGCAGTTCTTC. The rearrangement joins TRBV4-1 to TRBJ2-1; 10 positions agree with TRBD2. The CDR3 length is 16 residues. V dropped 2 bases and J dropped 3; count of bases not matched to a gene: 4. The V gene's germline CDR1 is MGHRA and CDR2 YSYEKL.

This clone was counted a few times. This chain uses TRBV5-1 with TRBJ1-1, with 7 bases that match TRBD1. This CDR3 has 16 residues. Trimming at V came to 7 bases and at J to 1 base, leaving 13 bases not matched to a gene. CDR1 SGHRS and CDR2 YFSETQ come from the germline V gene. The CDR3 is CASRRGYRGPNTEAFF. CDR3 sequence (DNA): TGCGCCAGCCGCAGGGGGTACAGGGGCCCGAACACTGAAGCTTTCTTT.

The chain uses TRBV6-5 and TRBJ2-1; D remains ambiguous. V dropped 7 bases and J dropped 6 bases, with 16 bases sitting between them. This CDR3 has 14 residues. The germline gives CDR1 MNHEY, CDR2 SVGAGI. The CDR3 bases are TGTGCCAGCAATAAATTGGTGGCTAGCAATGAGCAGTTCTTC. Protein sequence: CASNKLVASNEQFF.

The sample holds a few counts of this clone. The chain combines TRBV6-5 with TRBJ2-7, with 8 bases lining up with TRBD1. CDR1 and CDR2 from the germline V gene are MNHEY and SVGAGI. J was trimmed by 3 bases and V by 6 bases; bases with no gene match: 10. The CDR3 spans 15 residues. The CDR3 DNA reads TGTGCCAGCAGACATCTAGCAGGGGGCATCTACGAGCAGTACTTC. Protein product: CASRHLAGGIYEQYF.